This T cell receptor (beta chain) originates from a study of CXCR3-negative and CXCR3-positive naive CD8 T cells. Naive CD8+ T cells showed a CD45RO-CCR7+CD27+CD95- phenotype. The length of the CDR3 is 11 residues. CDR1 is MGHDK and CDR2 is SYGVNS in the germline V gene. The libraries of TRB cDNA were constructed through 5' RACE using UMI labels. From its re-call of the 5' RACE reads, TCRdb lists each CDR3 protein once, without DNA. Its clone listing holds 130,000 or so distinct CDR3 sequences. The source is a human donor in good health. Some clones in this sample may be carry-over from other donors' samples. Sequencing was performed on naive CXCR3- CD8+ T cells from blood. Subset described: CD45RO-CCR7+CD27+CD95- naive CD8+ T cells lacking CXCR3 (TNR3-). V is TRBV25-1 and J is TRBJ2-2. The CDR3 loop reads CASKSAGELFF.